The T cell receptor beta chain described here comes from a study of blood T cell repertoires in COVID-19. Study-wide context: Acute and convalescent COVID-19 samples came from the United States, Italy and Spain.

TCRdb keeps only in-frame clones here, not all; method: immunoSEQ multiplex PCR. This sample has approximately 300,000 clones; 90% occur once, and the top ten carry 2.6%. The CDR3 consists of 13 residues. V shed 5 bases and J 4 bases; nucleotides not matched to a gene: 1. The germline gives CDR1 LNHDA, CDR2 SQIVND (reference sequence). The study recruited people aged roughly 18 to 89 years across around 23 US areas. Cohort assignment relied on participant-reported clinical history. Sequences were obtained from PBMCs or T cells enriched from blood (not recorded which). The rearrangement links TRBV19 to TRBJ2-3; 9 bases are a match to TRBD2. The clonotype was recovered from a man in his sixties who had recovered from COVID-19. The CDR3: CASSGGGADTQYF. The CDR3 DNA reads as TGTGCCAGTAGTGGCGGGGGGGCAGATACGCAGTATTTT.